This T cell receptor (beta chain) was sequenced during a study of control samples from healthy donors and cancer patients. The method was immunoSEQ multiplex PCR; TCRdb's version includes in-frame clones alone and lacks a portion of them. The table shows over 85,000 clones, with 93% occurring only once. The specimen sequenced was blood. This clonotype was sampled from a woman in her twenties or thirties in good health.

The CDR3 loop is CASSLVSGPLASTEAFF. CDR3 coding DNA: TGTGCCAGCAGTTTGGTTTCTGGACCGCTAGCCAGCACTGAAGCTTTCTTT. The chain uses TRBV28 and TRBJ1-1, with D unclear. CDR1 MDHEN and CDR2 SYDVKM come from the germline V gene. The CDR3 runs to 17 residues. Trimming removed 3 bases at V and 4 bases at J, with 21 bases between.